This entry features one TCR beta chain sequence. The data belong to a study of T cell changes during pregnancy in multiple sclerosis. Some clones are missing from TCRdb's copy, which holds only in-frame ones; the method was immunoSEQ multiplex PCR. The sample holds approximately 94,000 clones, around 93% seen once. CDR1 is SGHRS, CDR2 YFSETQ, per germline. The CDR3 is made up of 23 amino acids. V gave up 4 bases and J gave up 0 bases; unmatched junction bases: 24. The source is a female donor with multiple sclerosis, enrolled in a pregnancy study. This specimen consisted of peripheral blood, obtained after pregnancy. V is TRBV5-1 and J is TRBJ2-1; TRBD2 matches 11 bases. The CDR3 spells CASSVSGRDEDGGIPSSYNEQFF. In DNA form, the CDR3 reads TGCGCCAGCAGCGTTAGCGGGAGGGACGAAGACGGGGGGATTCCAAGCTCCTACAATGAGCAGTTCTTC.